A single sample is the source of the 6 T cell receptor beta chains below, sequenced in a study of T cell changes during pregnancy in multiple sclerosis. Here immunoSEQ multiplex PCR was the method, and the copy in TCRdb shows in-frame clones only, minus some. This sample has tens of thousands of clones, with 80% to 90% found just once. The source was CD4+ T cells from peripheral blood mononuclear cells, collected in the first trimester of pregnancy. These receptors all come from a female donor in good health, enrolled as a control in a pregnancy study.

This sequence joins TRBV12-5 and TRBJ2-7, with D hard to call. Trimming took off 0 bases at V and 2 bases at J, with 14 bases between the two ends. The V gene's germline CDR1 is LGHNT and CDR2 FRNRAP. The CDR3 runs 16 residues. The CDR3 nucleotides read TGTGCTAGTGGTTTGGTACAAGGAACAGACCCCTACGAGCAGTACTTC. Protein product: CASGLVQGTDPYEQYF.

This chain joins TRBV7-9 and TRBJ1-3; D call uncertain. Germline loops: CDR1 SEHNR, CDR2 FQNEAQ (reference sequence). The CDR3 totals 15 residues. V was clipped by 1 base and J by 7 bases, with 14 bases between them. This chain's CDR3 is CASSLGQFDRNTIYF. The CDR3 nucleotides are TGTGCCAGCAGCTTAGGACAATTCGACCGGAACACCATATATTTT.

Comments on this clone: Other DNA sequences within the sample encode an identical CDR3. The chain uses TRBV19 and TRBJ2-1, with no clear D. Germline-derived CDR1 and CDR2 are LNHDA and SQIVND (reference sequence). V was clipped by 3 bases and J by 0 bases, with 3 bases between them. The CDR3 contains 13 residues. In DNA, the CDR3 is TGTGCCAGTAGTATCGGCTCCTACAATGAGCAGTTCTTC. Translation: CASSIGSYNEQFF.

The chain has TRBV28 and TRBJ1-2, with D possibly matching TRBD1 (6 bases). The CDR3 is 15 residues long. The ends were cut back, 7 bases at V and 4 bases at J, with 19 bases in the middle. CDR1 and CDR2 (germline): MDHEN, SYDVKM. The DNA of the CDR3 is TGTGCCAGCAACACCGGGACACCGAACTTCTATGGCTACACCTTC. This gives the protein CASNTGTPNFYGYTF.

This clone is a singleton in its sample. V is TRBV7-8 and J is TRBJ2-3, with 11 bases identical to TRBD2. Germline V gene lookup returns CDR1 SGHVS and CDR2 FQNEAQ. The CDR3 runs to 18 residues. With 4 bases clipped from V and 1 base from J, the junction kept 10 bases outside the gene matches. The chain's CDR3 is CASSSGLAETRGTDTQYF. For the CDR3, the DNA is TGTGCCAGCAGCTCGGGACTAGCGGAAACAAGGGGCACAGATACGCAGTATTTT.

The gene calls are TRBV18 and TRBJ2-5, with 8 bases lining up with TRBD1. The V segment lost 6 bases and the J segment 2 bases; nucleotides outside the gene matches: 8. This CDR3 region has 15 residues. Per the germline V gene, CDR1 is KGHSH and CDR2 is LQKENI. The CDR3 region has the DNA TGTGCCAGCTCCTACGGACAGGGTGGACAAGAGACCCAGTACTTC. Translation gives CASSYGQGGQETQYF.